Listed below are T cell receptor beta chains from one sample, sequenced in a study of OX40 agonist ivuxolimab in advanced cancers. The method was immunoSEQ multiplex PCR; TCRdb's version includes in-frame clones alone and lacks a portion of them. The table lists tens of thousands of clones, about 88% of them singletons. Sequenced material: CD4+ or CD8+ T cells sorted from blood, taken in a trial of the OX40 agonist ivuxolimab. The receptors shown here come from an adult with an advanced solid tumor such as melanoma, head and neck, liver or kidney cancer. CDR3s include the opening cysteine and the closing phenylalanine or tryptophan. D genes are given only for firm matches. Some rows have no size entry. The others give once, few or many, or a class for an expanded clone.

clone size	V gene	J gene	D gene	CDR3 DNA	CDR3 protein
NA	TRBV5-6	TRBJ1-2	TRBD1	TGTGCCAGCAGCTTGGAGGGACAGGGGTCTAACTATGGCTACACCTTC	CASSLEGQGSNYGYTF
NA	TRBV14	TRBJ1-3	NA	TGTGCCAGCAGCCAAGATAACAGCCGAAGGGGAAACACCATATATTTT	CASSQDNSRRGNTIYF
NA	TRBV4-3	TRBJ2-3	NA	TGCGCCAGCAGCCAAGAAGCAGGCGGGTGGGGACGGTACACAGATACGCAGTATTTT	CASSQEAGGWGRYTDTQYF
NA	TRBV25-1	TRBJ2-1	NA	TGTGCCAGCAGTGAAGGGCTTGCTCAGTTCTTC	CASSEGLAQFF
NA	TRBV28	TRBJ1-1	NA	TGTGCCAGCAGATACGGACAGAGTATGAACACTGAAGCTTTCTTT	CASRYGQSMNTEAFF
NA	TRBV4-3	TRBJ2-3	TRBD1	TGCGCCAGCAGCCGGGACAGGGACCCCACAGATACGCAGTATTTT	CASSRDRDPTDTQYF
NA	TRBV4-3	TRBJ1-2	TRBD1	TGCGCCAGCAGCCAGGGACAGGGTGGAGGCTACACCTTC	CASSQGQGGGYTF
NA	TRBV7-2	TRBJ2-2	TRBD2	TGTGCCAGCAGCACAACTAGCGGGAGGGGTGTATTCGGGGAGCTGTTTTTT	CASSTTSGRGVFGELFF
NA	TRBV28	TRBJ1-6	NA	TGTGCCAGCAGTTTAATCCGCGCCCGACTCTATAATTCACCCCTCCACTTT	CASSLIRARLYNSPLHF
NA	TRBV27	TRBJ1-2	NA	TGTGCCAGCAGTTTCGGCAGGGATTATGGCTACACCTTC	CASSFGRDYGYTF
NA	TRBV6-5	TRBJ2-5	NA	TGTGCCAGCAGTCATGAGACCCAGTACTTC	CASSHETQYF
NA	TRBV15	TRBJ2-3	TRBD1	TGTGCCACCAGCAGAGACAGGGGGCGCGCAGATACGCAGTATTTT	CATSRDRGRADTQYF
NA	TRBV10-2	TRBJ1-1	NA	TGCGCCAGCAGTGAGGGACAGATTAACACTGAAGCTTTCTTT	CASSEGQINTEAFF
NA	TRBV18	TRBJ2-7	NA	TGTGCCAGCTCACACCCAGGGATGACCTACGAGCAGTACTTC	CASSHPGMTYEQYF
NA	TRBV14	TRBJ1-2	NA	TGTGCCAGCAGCCAAGGGTACGGGGGCTATGGCTACACCTTC	CASSQGYGGYGYTF
NA	TRBV30	TRBJ2-5	TRBD1	TGTGCCTGGAGACAGGGGGCAGAGACCCAGTACTTC	CAWRQGAETQYF
NA	TRBV29-1	TRBJ2-2	NA	TGCAGCGTTGCCCCCGGGACAACCACCGGGGAGCTGTTTTTT	CSVAPGTTTGELFF
once	TRBV7-9	TRBJ2-3	NA	TGTGCCAGCAGCCCATCCGTGACAGATACGCAGTATTTT	CASSPSVTDTQYF
NA	TRBV4-1	TRBJ1-5	NA	TGCGCCAGCAGCCAACCCGGGATCGGCAATCAGCCCCAGCATTTT	CASSQPGIGNQPQHF
NA	TRBV6-5	TRBJ2-3	TRBD1	TGTGCCACCCGCCGGGACAGGAGCACAGATACGCAGTATTTT	CATRRDRSTDTQYF
NA	TRBV11-2	TRBJ2-3	TRBD1	TGTGCCAGCAGCTTAGAGTCGGGCAGGGGGCGGGGAGATACGCAGTATTTT	CASSLESGRGRGDTQYF
NA	TRBV7-2	TRBJ2-5	NA	TGTGCCAGCAGCTTATACCGTCAAGAGACCCAGTACTTC	CASSLYRQETQYF
NA	TRBV30	TRBJ1-2	NA	TGTGCCTGGAGTTTACCCCGACAGATTCCTGACTATGGCTACACCTTC	CAWSLPRQIPDYGYTF
NA	TRBV28	TRBJ1-4	NA	TGTGCCAGCAGTTTACGGCAGGGTAGCGAAAAACTGTTTTTT	CASSLRQGSEKLFF
NA	TRBV27	TRBJ1-2	NA	TGTGCCAGCCACCCCTCAGGGCAGGCCTTGTATGGCTACACCTTC	CASHPSGQALYGYTF
NA	TRBV19	TRBJ2-3	TRBD2	TGTGCCAGTAGTAACCGGGACTACAAGAATTCCGATACGCAGTATTTT	CASSNRDYKNSDTQYF
NA	TRBV28	TRBJ1-4	NA	TGTGCCCACACAGGGTTGGGTGAAAAACTGTTTTTT	CAHTGLGEKLFF
once	TRBV28	TRBJ2-1	NA	TGTGCCAGCAGTTTCCGCTTAGGGGGTGAGCAGTTCTTC	CASSFRLGGEQFF
NA	TRBV28	TRBJ1-5	TRBD1	TGTGCCAGCAGGGGACAGGGAAATCAGCCCCAGCATTTT	CASRGQGNQPQHF
NA	TRBV29-1	TRBJ2-5	NA	TGCAGCGTTGACAGGGTAGGGGAGACCCAGTACTTC	CSVDRVGETQYF
few	TRBV6-1	TRBJ2-7	NA	TGTGCCAGCAGTGAAGAGGTGGGAGGACAGTTGGTGCCCCTCTCCTACGAGCAGTACTTC	CASSEEVGGQLVPLSYEQYF
few	TRBV6-5	TRBJ2-2	NA	TGTGCCAGCAGTTTCCTCGTCGGGGACACCGGGGAGCTGTTTTTT	CASSFLVGDTGELFF
NA	TRBV7-2	TRBJ1-4	TRBD1	TGTGCCAGCAGCTTACACGTGACAGGGGGGGAAAAACTGTTTTTT	CASSLHVTGGEKLFF
NA	TRBV4-2	TRBJ2-1	TRBD2	TGTGCCAGCAGCCAAGTAGCGGGCTCCTACAATGAGCAGTTCTTC	CASSQVAGSYNEQFF
NA	TRBV18	TRBJ2-5	NA	TGTGCCAGCTCACCACGGTCAGAGACCCAGTACTTC	CASSPRSETQYF
NA	TRBV5-8	TRBJ1-1	NA	TGTGCCAGCAGCTTGGGGGTCACTGAAGCTTTCTTT	CASSLGVTEAFF
many	TRBV6-4	TRBJ2-2	NA	TGTGCCAGCAGTGAAGGGGACACCGGGGAGCTGTTTTTT	CASSEGDTGELFF
NA	TRBV5-1	TRBJ1-5	NA	TGCGCCAGCAGCTTGGACCAGGGTAGCAATCAGCCCCAGCATTTT	CASSLDQGSNQPQHF
NA	TRBV19	TRBJ1-4	NA	TGTGCCAGTACCATAGGCCGGGTGAGGGGGAAAGGTAATGAAAAACTGTTTTTT	CASTIGRVRGKGNEKLFF
NA	TRBV6-5	TRBJ2-7	NA	TGTGCCAGCAGTCCGACCGGGGGGCCCTACGAGCAGTACTTC	CASSPTGGPYEQYF
NA	TRBV5-6	TRBJ2-3	NA	TGTGCCAGCAGCTTGTATCAGACGATTAGCACAGATACGCAGTATTTT	CASSLYQTISTDTQYF
NA	TRBV18	TRBJ2-2	NA	TGTGCCAGCCCGCGAGGGGGGCGCGGCACCGGGGAGCTGTTTTTT	CASPRGGRGTGELFF
NA	TRBV25-1	TRBJ1-2	NA	TGTGCCAGCAGTGAATCCGGCTACACCTTC	CASSESGYTF
NA	TRBV29-1	TRBJ2-2	NA	TGCAGCGTTGTAGGTGGCCGGGGAGCTGTTTTT	CSVVGGRGAVF
NA	TRBV5-1	TRBJ1-3	NA	TGCGCCAGCAGCTTACAGCCGATCCAATCTGGAAACACCATATATTTT	CASSLQPIQSGNTIYF
NA	TRBV28	TRBJ1-4	NA	TGTGCCAGCTCCTCGGGAGGGAGTGGGGATGAAAAACTGTTTTTT	CASSSGGSGDEKLFF
NA	TRBV30	TRBJ2-7	NA	TGTGCCTGGACTGTGACAGCTAACTCCTACGAGCAGTACTTC	CAWTVTANSYEQYF
NA	TRBV7-8	TRBJ2-1	NA	TGTGCCAGCAGCTTACAGAACAATGAGCAGTTCTTC	CASSLQNNEQFF
NA	TRBV2	TRBJ2-5	NA	TGTGCCAGCTTTCCGGGCCGGGAGGCCAGGGGGGGAGAGCAGTACTTC	CASFPGREARGGEQYF
NA	TRBV11-2	TRBJ2-7	TRBD1	TGTGCCAGCAGAGACCGGCGGGACAGGGTCTACGAGCAGTACTTC	CASRDRRDRVYEQYF
NA	TRBV5-1	TRBJ2-1	NA	TGCGCCAGCAGCGCCGGGACCATCAATGAGCAGTTCTTC	CASSAGTINEQFF
NA	TRBV5-1	TRBJ2-5	NA	TGCGCCAGCAGCTTGACAGGGGAGGGAGAGACCCAGTACTTC	CASSLTGEGETQYF
NA	TRBV4-3	TRBJ2-1	TRBD2	TGCGCCAGCAGCCAAGCGACTAGCGACTACAATGAGCAGTTCTTC	CASSQATSDYNEQFF
NA	TRBV6-4	TRBJ2-3	TRBD1	TGTGCCAGCAGGCCGGGACAGGCCACAGATACGCAGTATTTT	CASRPGQATDTQYF
NA	TRBV2	TRBJ1-4	TRBD1	TGTGCCAGCAGACCCGGACAGGGCCCGGATGAAAAACTGTTTTTT	CASRPGQGPDEKLFF
NA	TRBV7-2	TRBJ1-1	TRBD1	TGTGCCAGCAGCTTAGGGGACAGCCGACACACTGAAGCTTTCTTT	CASSLGDSRHTEAFF
NA	TRBV6-1	TRBJ2-1	NA	TGTGCCAGTACACAGACCGGGAGTGCCTACAATGAGCAGTTCTTC	CASTQTGSAYNEQFF
NA	TRBV21-1	TRBJ1-2	NA	TGTGCCAGCAGCAAATCCTACAGGGCGTATGGCTACACCTTC	CASSKSYRAYGYTF
NA	TRBV6-1	TRBJ1-5	NA	TGTGCCAGCAGCTTTAACCGGGACTTCAATCAGCCCCAGCATTTT	CASSFNRDFNQPQHF
NA	TRBV28	TRBJ1-5	NA	TGTGCCAGCAGTTTAAGGGTAACAGGGCAGCCCCAGCATTTT	CASSLRVTGQPQHF